The next 9 T cell receptor beta chains were all read from a single sample in a study of shared clonotypes between healthy human individuals. Data came from immunoSEQ multiplex PCR; TCRdb stores just in-frame clones and leaves some out. The profile shows approximately 530,000 clones, roughly 95% of them singletons. The sample comprised naive CD4+ T cells sorted from blood. The subset was: CD45RA+ positively selected. These receptors all stem from a woman younger than 45 in good health.

The V gene is TRBV25-1, the J gene TRBJ2-1; D gene uncertain. Germline assignment: CDR1 MGHDK and CDR2 SYGVNS. This CDR3 comprises 15 residues. V lost 2 bases, J lost 12 bases, and 20 bases lay in between. The CDR3 is CASSEALGPSLTQFF. In DNA, the CDR3 is TGTGCCAGCAGTGAAGCTTTAGGCCCCTCCCTGACGCAGTTCTTC.

The rearrangement uses TRBV5-5 and TRBJ1-4, with D hard to call. CDR1 and CDR2 from the germline V gene are SGHKS and YYEKEE (reference sequence). This CDR3 comprises 18 residues. The V gene lost 1 base and the J gene lost 0 bases, with 16 bases spanning the gap. The CDR3 DNA reads TGTGCCAGCAGCTTGAGTCAGTTCTCTATTGCAACTAATGAAAAACTGTTTTTT. Its protein is CASSLSQFSIATNEKLFF.

The chain joins TRBV27 to TRBJ1-5, with D possibly TRBD1 on 6 matching bases. Looked up from germline, CDR1 is MNHEY and CDR2 is SMNVEV (reference sequence). There are 15 residues in the CDR3. The V end lost 4 bases, the J end lost 0 bases, and 10 bases lay between the germline ends. The CDR3 region is CASSWGPDSNQPQHF. The CDR3 DNA is TGTGCCAGCAGTTGGGGGCCCGATAGCAATCAGCCCCAGCATTTT.

CDR3 loop: CAISEGQAYGYTF. In DNA form, the CDR3 reads TGTGCCATCAGTGAGGGGCAGGCCTATGGCTACACCTTC. This chain connects TRBV10-3 to TRBJ1-2; D remains unclear. The CDR3 sequence is 13 residues long. V was clipped by 2 bases and J by 4 bases, with 8 bases between them. Germline CDR1 and CDR2: ENHRY and SYGVKD.

This rearrangement joins TRBV6-5 to TRBJ2-7; 7 positions match TRBD2. Germline V gene data show CDR1 as MNHEY and CDR2 as SVGAGI. The junction had 8 bases not matched to a gene; V was cut back by 6 bases and J by 3 bases. There are 14 residues in the CDR3. Here the CDR3 DNA reads TGTGCCAGCAGAAAGTATTCTAGCGGCTACGAGCAGTACTTC. Protein sequence: CASRKYSSGYEQYF.

The sample holds a few counts of this clone. A read error may produce the germline difference seen at one junction end. This chain links TRBV2 with TRBJ1-2, with D hard to call. This CDR3 comprises 9 residues. Looked up from germline, CDR1 is SNHLY and CDR2 is FYNNEI. CDR3 bases: TGTGCCAGCAGGGGCACATTGTACTTC. Protein product: CASRGTLYF.

This chain uses TRBV5-1 with TRBJ2-7, with 7 bases fitting TRBD2. CDR3 size: 16 residues. Germline CDR1 is SGHRS and CDR2 is YFSETQ. J was trimmed by 3 bases and V by 1 base; bases with no gene match: 10. Written as DNA, the CDR3 is TGCGCCAGCAGCTTGCTGGTGGGAGGGCAAGGCTACGAGCAGTACTTC. Translated: CASSLLVGGQGYEQYF. The variable domain in full, completed from reference TRBV5-1 and TRBJ2-7, reads KAGVTQTPRYLIKTRGQQVTLSCSPISGHRSVSWYQQTPGQGLQFLFEYFSETQRNKGNFPGRFSGRQFSNSRSEMNVSTLELGDSALYLCASSLLVGGQGYEQYFGPGTRLTVT.

The V gene is TRBV6-5, the J gene TRBJ2-7; the D gene is possibly TRBD2 (7 bases). With 7 bases removed from V and 5 bases from J, the gap between germline ends came to 21 bases. This CDR3 is 15 amino acids long. Germline V gives CDR1 MNHEY, CDR2 SVGAGI. The CDR3 sequence: CASNEGGGKPHEQYF. CDR3 nucleotides: TGTGCCAGCAACGAGGGGGGAGGGAAGCCCCACGAGCAGTACTTC.

V and J are TRBV28 and TRBJ2-7; 7 nucleotides align to TRBD1. Germline-derived CDR1 and CDR2 are MDHEN and SYDVKM. V trimming: 7 bases; J trimming: 5 bases; junction bases outside the gene matches: 14. The CDR3 contains 15 residues. CDR3 sequence: CASNSQTGLVDEQYF. The CDR3 DNA sequence: TGTGCCAGCAATTCACAGACAGGGCTGGTCGACGAGCAGTACTTC. Full variable domain (rest looked up from reference TRBV28 and TRBJ2-7): DVKVTQSSRYLVKRTGEKVFLECVQDMDHENMFWYRQDPGLGLRLIYFSYDVKMKEKGDIPEGYSVSREKKERFSLILESASTNQTSMYLCASNSQTGLVDEQYFGPGTRLTVT.